This T cell receptor beta chain comes out of a study of blood T cells in healthy people across ages. About this clonotype itself: What it binds is unknown.

A second PCR, run for roughly 7 to 12 cycles, used a sample-barcoded 5' primer plus a J-beta primer mix. Every molecule of cDNA carried a tag from a template-switch adaptor with 12 random nucleotides. Each CDR3 protein gets one entry after TCRdb re-called the 5' RACE reads with MiXCR. Of around 1,500,000 distinct CDR3 sequences in the sample, around 42% were seen once. There are 14 residues in the CDR3. Looked up from germline, CDR1 is SGHRS and CDR2 is YFSETQ. Per sample, a minimum of 6 million PBMCs were isolated. Study outcomes and limitations: Relative to aged donors, long-lived donors carried more naive CD4+ cells and displayed higher diversity. Observed TCR beta diversity per million T cells went down as age went up. This fall followed a roughly linear course with age.

This chain uses TRBV5-1 with TRBJ2-5, with TRBD1 as a possible D gene (6 bases). The end of the DNA aligns better with TRBJ2-7, so the J call may be wrong. This sequence originates from a woman between 18 and 29 years old in good health. The sample comprised blood. Here the CDR3 DNA reads TGCGCCAGCAGCTTGAGGGAACAGGGCAGCGAGCAGTACTTC. Protein: CASSLREQGSEQYF.